The 21 T cell receptor beta chains given below trace back to one sample, sequenced in a study of identical twins. TCRdb recomputed calls from the 5' RACE reads with MiXCR, one row per CDR3 protein. Of 300,000 or so distinct CDR3 sequences detected, nearly 9.5% appear once; the ten largest clones hold roughly 7%. These same data were also listed under a study on yellow fever vaccine responses in identical twins.

The sample consisted of CD8+ T cells sorted from blood. The receptor source for this set is a woman younger than 30 in good health.

The sample holds many counts of this clonotype. The chain couples TRBV20-1 to TRBJ2-7; 9 bases map to TRBD2. The CDR3 runs 14 residues. V lost 1 base and J lost 2; bases outside the gene matches: 3. The germline V gene has CDR1 DFQATT and CDR2 SNEGSKA (reference sequence). CDR3 nucleotides: TGCAGTGCTAGAGTGTCTAGCGGGACCTACGAGCAGTACTTC. Translating it yields CSARVSSGTYEQYF.

The chain recombines TRBV11-2 with TRBJ2-7, with D unclear. V shed 4 bases and J shed 5 bases, with 12 bases lying between them. CDR3 length equals 13 residues. The germline gives CDR1 SGHAT, CDR2 FQNNGV. CDR3 amino acids: CASSSVGFNEQYF. DNA of the CDR3: TGTGCCAGCAGCTCTGTGGGGTTTAACGAGCAGTACTTC.

This clonotype has a count of ten or more. The V call is TRBV11-2, the J call TRBJ2-7; D is possibly TRBD2 (5 bases). The V gene lost 5 bases and the J gene lost 2 bases, with 19 bases spanning the gap. Germline V CDR1 and CDR2: SGHAT, FQNNGV. The CDR3 length is 16 residues. Here the CDR3 reads CASSPPTVGITYEQYF. CDR3 in DNA: TGTGCCAGCAGCCCCCCCACAGTCGGGATCACCTACGAGCAGTACTTC.

This clonotype was counted at least ten times. The V and J genes are TRBV4-3 and TRBJ2-7; D is perhaps TRBD2 (6 bases). The CDR3 is 15 amino acids. V gave up 0 bases and J gave up 4 bases, with 13 bases separating them. The germline gives CDR1 LGHNA, CDR2 YSLEER. CDR3 nucleotide sequence: TGCGCCAGCAGCCAAGAAATAGAGGCGGGGTACGAGCAGTACTTC. Translation gives CASSQEIEAGYEQYF.

There are a few counts of this clonotype. The rearrangement joins TRBV30 to TRBJ1-1; D is ambiguous. The CDR3 extends over 13 amino acids. CDR1 and CDR2 (germline): GTSNPN, SVGIG (reference sequence). The V end was cut by 0 bases, the J end by 0 bases, with 5 bases between. CDR3 sequence reads: CAWSVILNTEAFF. The DNA of the CDR3 is TGTGCCTGGAGTGTAATCCTGAACACTGAAGCTTTCTTT.

In this sample, this clonotype turned up many times. This chain uses TRBV20-1 with TRBJ2-5, with TRBD1 as a possible D gene (5 bases). CDR3 length equals 14 residues. V dropped 2 bases and J dropped 2 bases, with 12 bases sitting between them. The germline CDR1 and CDR2 sequences are DFQATT and SNEGSKA (reference sequence). Here the CDR3 DNA reads TGCAGTGCTAGAACGGGCAGGGAACAAGAGACCCAGTACTTC. It codes for CSARTGREQETQYF.

There are many counts of this clonotype. The J gene is TRBJ2-1, the V gene TRBV4-3; D is perhaps TRBD1 (5 bases). There are 13 residues in the CDR3. The germline V and J ends were trimmed by 0 bases and 5 bases, with 5 bases remaining between them. Germline V lookup: CDR1 LGHNA, CDR2 YSLEER. For the CDR3, the DNA is TGCGCCAGCAGCCAAGAAGGGGACAATGAGCAGTTCTTC. This encodes CASSQEGDNEQFF.

The chain carries TRBV5-1 and TRBJ2-3, with 7 bases identical to TRBD1. The ends lost 0 bases at V and 0 bases at J; junction bases unmatched: 4. Looked up from germline, CDR1 is SGHRS and CDR2 is YFSETQ. The CDR3 consists of 16 residues. DNA of the CDR3: TGCGCCAGCAGCTTGGAGGGACAGATTAGCACAGATACGCAGTATTTT. This encodes CASSLEGQISTDTQYF.

In its sample, this clonotype was seen a few times. The J gene is TRBJ2-7, the V gene TRBV3-1, with 7 nucleotides matching TRBD1. With V trimmed by 5 bases and J by 3 bases, 13 bases remained unmatched. From germline, CDR1 is LGHDT and CDR2 YNNKEL (reference sequence). The CDR3 covers 16 residues. The CDR3 DNA reads as TGTGCCAGCAGCGAAGGACCTGACAGGGAATACTACGAGCAGTACTTC. The encoded protein is CASSEGPDREYYEQYF.

This clonotype was seen ten or more times. The rearrangement links TRBV27 to TRBJ2-1, with D tentatively TRBD2 (5 bases). This CDR3 is 13 amino acids long. V gave up 6 bases and J gave up 7 bases, with 13 bases separating them. Looked up from germline, CDR1 is MNHEY and CDR2 is SMNVEV (reference sequence). For the CDR3, the DNA is TGTGCCAGCAGCCTAGCATCTTTGAATGAGCAGTTCTTC. This translates into CASSLASLNEQFF.

The chain links TRBV30 to TRBJ2-2; tentatively, D is TRBD1 (5 bases). The V gene's germline CDR1 is GTSNPN and CDR2 SVGIG (reference sequence). V lost 3 bases and J lost 4, with 9 bases in between. CDR3 size: 13 residues. CDR3 amino acids: CAWRGEGTGELFF. The CDR3 bases are TGTGCCTGGAGAGGGGAAGGCACCGGGGAGCTGTTTTTT.

The chain is built from TRBV5-7 and TRBJ2-5; 9 bases match TRBD1. TRBV5-7 is classed as an ORF, of uncertain function. This CDR3 comprises 16 residues. Germline trimming cut 2 bases from V and 3 bases from J; bases unmatched to any gene: 8. For the CDR3, the DNA is TGTGCCAGCAGCTTAGACAGGGGGGAAGGAGAAGAGACCCAGTACTTC. It encodes CASSLDRGEGEETQYF.

The V call is TRBV9, the J call TRBJ2-3; 7 bases fit TRBD1. Germline values: CDR1 SGDLS, CDR2 YYNGEE. The CDR3 covers 17 residues. V lost 3 bases, J lost 4 bases, and 14 bases stayed unmatched. CDR3 residues: CASSDPHGTDPADTQYF. The CDR3 DNA is TGTGCCAGCAGCGACCCACACGGGACAGATCCGGCAGATACGCAGTATTTT.

This clonotype showed up just a few times. Germline is not matched at one junction end, which may reflect a read error. The chain links TRBV7-7 to TRBJ2-1; 10 bases are a match to TRBD1. This CDR3 contains 15 residues. The germline gives CDR1 SSHAT, CDR2 FNYEAQ (reference sequence). DNA for the CDR3: TGTGCTAGCAGCATCGACAGGGGGCGCTCCAATGAGCAGTTCTTC. Translation: CASSIDRGRSNEQFF.

This clonotype occurred many times. V usage is TRBV12-3 or TRBV12-4 and J usage is TRBJ2-5, with TRBD2 matching over 9 bases. V was pared by 7 bases and J by 2 bases, with 8 bases of the junction left unmatched. The CDR3 sequence is 15 residues long. The DNA for the CDR3 is TGTGCCAGCAAAAGAGTAGCGGGGGCACAAGAGACCCAGTACTTC. It yields the protein CASKRVAGAQETQYF.

This clonotype occurred a few times. V gene TRBV3-1 combines with J gene TRBJ1-1; D call uncertain. The CDR3 runs to 13 residues. Trimming left V 1 base short and J 3 bases short, with 6 bases between. Germline CDR1 reads LGHDT; CDR2 reads YNNKEL (reference sequence). CDR3 nucleotide sequence: TGTGCCAGCAGCCAAGTAACGGACACTGAAGCTTTCTTT. Translated: CASSQVTDTEAFF.

This clonotype has a count of ten or more. The chain links TRBV5-1 to TRBJ2-7; maybe TRBD2 (5 bases). Germline loops: CDR1 SGHRS, CDR2 YFSETQ. V shed 2 bases and J shed 6 bases, with 18 bases lying between them. This CDR3 has 15 residues. The chain's CDR3 is CASSFLGGSPLEQYF. In DNA, the CDR3 is TGCGCCAGCAGCTTTCTAGGTGGGAGTCCCCTCGAGCAGTACTTC.

This chain connects TRBV27 to TRBJ1-5; a weak D match, TRBD1 (5 bases). The CDR3 is 16 amino acids. The V and J ends lost 8 bases and 0 bases respectively, with 17 bases between them. Germline CDR1 is MNHEY and CDR2 is SMNVEV (reference sequence). DNA for the CDR3: TGTGCCAGCGGGTTACACGGCGGGGGTAGCAATCAGCCCCAGCATTTT. Protein sequence: CASGLHGGGSNQPQHF.

This chain uses TRBV25-1 with TRBJ2-2, with TRBD2 matching over 7 bases. V lost 4 bases, J lost 0 bases, and 2 bases stayed unmatched. The CDR3 sequence is 15 residues long. Germline-derived CDR1 and CDR2 are MGHDK and SYGVNS. The CDR3 loop is CASSGEGANTGELFF. Written as DNA, the CDR3 is TGTGCCAGCAGTGGGGAGGGTGCGAACACCGGGGAGCTGTTTTTT.

This clonotype has a count of ten or more. The rearrangement uses TRBV29-1 and TRBJ2-1, with 10 positions matching TRBD2. Germline CDR1 reads SQVTM; CDR2 reads ANQGSEA. The trim removed 4 bases at V and 5 bases at J, leaving 2 bases unmatched. The CDR3 contains 13 residues. CDR3 sequence reads: CSVVLAGNNEQFF. In DNA form, the CDR3 reads TGCAGCGTTGTACTAGCGGGGAACAATGAGCAGTTCTTC.

This clonotype was counted a single time. The rearrangement links TRBV19 to TRBJ2-1; no reliable D call. The germline CDR1 and CDR2 sequences are LNHDA and SQIVND (reference sequence). V lost 3 bases, J lost 4 bases, and 13 bases lay in between. The CDR3 is made up of 15 amino acids. CDR3 loop: CASSISRVIYNEQFF. CDR3 nucleotides: TGTGCCAGTAGTATTAGTCGGGTGATTTACAATGAGCAGTTCTTC. Drawing the rest from reference TRBV19 and TRBJ2-1, the complete variable domain is DGGITQSPKYLFRKEGQNVTLSCEQNLNHDAMYWYRQDPGQGLRLIYYSQIVNDFQKGDIAEGYSVSREKKESFPLTVTSAQKNPTAFYLCASSISRVIYNEQFFGPGTRLTVL.